The subject of this entry is one T cell receptor beta chain. RNA, at roughly 0.45 to 1 ug, was reverse transcribed with random hexamers. The TCR beta CDR3 was amplified by immunoSEQ multiplex PCR across 54 Vbeta, 13 Jbeta. One entry per CDR3 protein results from TCRdb running MiXCR on the immunoSEQ multiplex PCR reads. This table holds fewer than 200,000 distinct CDR3 sequences, about 94% found once. The CDR3 runs 12 residues. With 8 bases removed from V and 6 bases from J, the gap between germline ends came to 12 bases. Germline V gives CDR1 SNHLY, CDR2 FYNNEI. This record comes from a study of CD8 T cells in Susac syndrome. Blood CD8+ and CD4+ T cells underwent high-throughput TCR beta sequencing. Healthy donors constituted the controls, which were matched for age and sex. Negative isolation yielded the CD8+ and CD4+ T cells, while FACS enriched the TEMRA cells.

The V and J genes are TRBV2 and TRBJ2-3; D gene ambiguous. Sequences were obtained from CD4+ T cells from PBMCs. The source is a human donor in good health. The CDR3 spells CASEDQSDTQYF. As DNA, the CDR3 is TGTGCCAGCGAAGATCAGTCTGATACGCAGTATTTT. Full variable domain (rest looked up from reference TRBV2 and TRBJ2-3): EPEVTQTPSHQVTQMGQEVILRCVPISNHLYFYWYRQILGQKVEFLVSFYNNEISEKSEIFDDQFSVERPDGSNFTLKIRSTKLEDSAMYFCASEDQSDTQYFGPGTRLTVL.